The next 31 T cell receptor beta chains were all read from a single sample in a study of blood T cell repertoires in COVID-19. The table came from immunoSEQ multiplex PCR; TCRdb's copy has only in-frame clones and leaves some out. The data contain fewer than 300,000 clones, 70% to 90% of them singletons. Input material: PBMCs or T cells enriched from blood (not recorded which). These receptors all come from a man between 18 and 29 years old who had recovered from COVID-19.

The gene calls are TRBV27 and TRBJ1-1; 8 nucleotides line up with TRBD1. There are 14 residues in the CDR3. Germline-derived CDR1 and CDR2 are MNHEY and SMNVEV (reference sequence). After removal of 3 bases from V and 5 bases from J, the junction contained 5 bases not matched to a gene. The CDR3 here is CASSFNRGGTEAFF. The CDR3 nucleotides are TGTGCCAGCAGTTTCAACAGGGGGGGAACTGAAGCTTTCTTT.

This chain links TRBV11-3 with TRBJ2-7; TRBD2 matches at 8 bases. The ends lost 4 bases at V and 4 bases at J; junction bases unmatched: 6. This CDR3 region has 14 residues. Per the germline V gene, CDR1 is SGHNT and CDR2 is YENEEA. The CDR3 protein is CASSYVSGAYEQYF. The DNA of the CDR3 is TGTGCCAGCAGCTATGTTAGCGGGGCTTACGAGCAGTACTTC.

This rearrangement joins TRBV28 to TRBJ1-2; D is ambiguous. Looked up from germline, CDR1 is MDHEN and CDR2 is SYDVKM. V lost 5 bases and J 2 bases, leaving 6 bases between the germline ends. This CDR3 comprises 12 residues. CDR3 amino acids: CASSGQNYGYTF. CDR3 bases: TGTGCCAGCAGTGGGCAGAACTATGGCTACACCTTC.

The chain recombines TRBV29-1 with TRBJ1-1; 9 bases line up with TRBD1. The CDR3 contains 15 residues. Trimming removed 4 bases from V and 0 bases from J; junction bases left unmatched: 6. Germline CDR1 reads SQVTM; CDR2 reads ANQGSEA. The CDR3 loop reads CSVGADRGLNTEAFF. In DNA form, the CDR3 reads TGCAGCGTTGGAGCGGACAGGGGACTGAACACTGAAGCTTTCTTT.

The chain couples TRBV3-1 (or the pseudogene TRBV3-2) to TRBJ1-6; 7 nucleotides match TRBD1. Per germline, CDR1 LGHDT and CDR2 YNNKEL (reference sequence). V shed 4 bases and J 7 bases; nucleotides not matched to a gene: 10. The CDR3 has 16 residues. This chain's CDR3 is CASSRQSGTVNSPLHF. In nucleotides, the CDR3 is TGTGCCAGCAGCCGTCAGTCCGGGACAGTAAATTCACCCCTCCACTTT.

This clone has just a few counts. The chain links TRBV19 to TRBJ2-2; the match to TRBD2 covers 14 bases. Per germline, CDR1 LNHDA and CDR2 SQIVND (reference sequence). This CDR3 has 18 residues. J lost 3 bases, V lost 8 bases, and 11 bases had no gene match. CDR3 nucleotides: TGTGCCAGTTGCAATGGACTAGCGGGGGGATCAGACACCGGGGAGCTGTTTTTT. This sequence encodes CASCNGLAGGSDTGELFF.

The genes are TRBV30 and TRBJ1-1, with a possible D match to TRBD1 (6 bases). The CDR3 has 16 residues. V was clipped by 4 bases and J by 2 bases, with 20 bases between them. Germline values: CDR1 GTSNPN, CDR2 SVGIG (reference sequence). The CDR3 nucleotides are TGTGCCTGGACCCTAAGGGGGGGGAGGATTAACACTGAAGCTTTCTTT. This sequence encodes CAWTLRGGRINTEAFF.

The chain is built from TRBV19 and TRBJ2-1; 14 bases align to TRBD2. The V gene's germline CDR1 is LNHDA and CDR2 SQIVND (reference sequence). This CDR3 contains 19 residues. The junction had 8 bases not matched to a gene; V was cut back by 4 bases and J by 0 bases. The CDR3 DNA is TGTGCCAGTAGTAGTTGGACTAGCGGGAGGTACAGCTCCTACAATGAGCAGTTCTTC. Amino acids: CASSSWTSGRYSSYNEQFF.

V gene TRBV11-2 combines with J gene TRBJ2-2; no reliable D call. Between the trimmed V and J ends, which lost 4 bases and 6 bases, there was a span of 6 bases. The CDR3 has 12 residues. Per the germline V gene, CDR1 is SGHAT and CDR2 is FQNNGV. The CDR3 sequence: CASSWSAGELFF. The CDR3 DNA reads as TGTGCCAGCAGCTGGAGCGCCGGGGAGCTGTTTTTT. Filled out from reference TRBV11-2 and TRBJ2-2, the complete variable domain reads EAGVAQSPRYKIIEKRQSVAFWCNPISGHATLYWYQQILGQGPKLLIQFQNNGVVDDSQLPKDRFSAERLKGVDSTLKIQPAKLEDSAVYLCASSWSAGELFFGEGSRLTVL.

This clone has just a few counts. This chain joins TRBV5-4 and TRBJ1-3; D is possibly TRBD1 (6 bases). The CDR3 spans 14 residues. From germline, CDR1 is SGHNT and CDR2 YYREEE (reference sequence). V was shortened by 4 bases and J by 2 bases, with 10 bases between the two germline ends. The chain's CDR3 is CASSLGTPGNTIYF. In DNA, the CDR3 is TGTGCCAGCAGCCTTGGGACACCTGGAAACACCATATATTTT.

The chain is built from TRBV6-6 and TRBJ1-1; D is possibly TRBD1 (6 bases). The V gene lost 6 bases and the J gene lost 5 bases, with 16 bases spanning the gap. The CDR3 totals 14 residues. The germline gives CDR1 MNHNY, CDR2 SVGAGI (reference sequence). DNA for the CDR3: TGTGCCAGCAGAACCGATACAGGGCCTACTGAAGCTTTCTTT. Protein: CASRTDTGPTEAFF.

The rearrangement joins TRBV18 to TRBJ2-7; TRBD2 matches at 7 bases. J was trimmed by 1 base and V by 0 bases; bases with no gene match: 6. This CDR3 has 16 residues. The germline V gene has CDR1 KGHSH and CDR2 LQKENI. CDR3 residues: CASSPPGAGPSYEQYF. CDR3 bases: TGTGCCAGCTCACCACCGGGAGCGGGGCCTTCCTACGAGCAGTACTTC.

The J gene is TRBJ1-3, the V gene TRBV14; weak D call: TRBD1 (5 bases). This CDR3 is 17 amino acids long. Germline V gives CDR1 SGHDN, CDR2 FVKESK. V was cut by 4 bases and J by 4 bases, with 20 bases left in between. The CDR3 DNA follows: TGTGCCAGCAGCCCAGGGTTCGGTGTCGATTTGGGAAACACCATATATTTT. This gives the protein CASSPGFGVDLGNTIYF.

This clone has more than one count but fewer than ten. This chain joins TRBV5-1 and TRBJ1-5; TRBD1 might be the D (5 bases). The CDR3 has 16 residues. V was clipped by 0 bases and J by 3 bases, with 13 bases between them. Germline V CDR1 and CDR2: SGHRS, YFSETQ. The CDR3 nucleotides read TGCGCCAGCAGCTTGGGTCCAGGGATTGACAATCAGCCCCAGCATTTT. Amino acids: CASSLGPGIDNQPQHF.

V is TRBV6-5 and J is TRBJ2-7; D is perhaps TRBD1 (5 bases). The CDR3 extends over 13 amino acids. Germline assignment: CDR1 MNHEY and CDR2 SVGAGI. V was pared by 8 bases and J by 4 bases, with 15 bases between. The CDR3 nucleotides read TGTGCCAGCGGACGCAGGGTATTTTACGAGCAGTACTTC. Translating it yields CASGRRVFYEQYF.

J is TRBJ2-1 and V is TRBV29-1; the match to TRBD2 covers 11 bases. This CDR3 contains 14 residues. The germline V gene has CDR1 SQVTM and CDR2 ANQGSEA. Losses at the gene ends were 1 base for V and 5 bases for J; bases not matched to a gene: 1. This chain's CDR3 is CSVEGSGGDNEQFF. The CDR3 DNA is TGCAGCGTTGAAGGTAGCGGGGGGGACAATGAGCAGTTCTTC.

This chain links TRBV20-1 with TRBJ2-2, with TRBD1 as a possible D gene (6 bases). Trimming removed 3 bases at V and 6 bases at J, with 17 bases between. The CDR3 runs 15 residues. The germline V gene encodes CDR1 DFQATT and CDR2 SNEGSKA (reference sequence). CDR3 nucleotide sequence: TGCAGTGCTAGTGACAGGCGAGGCAGGGCCGGGGAGCTGTTTTTT. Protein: CSASDRRGRAGELFF.

This chain's CDR3 is CASSQHSGALRYNEQFF. CDR3 coding DNA: TGTGCCAGCAGCCAACATTCAGGGGCACTGAGGTACAATGAGCAGTTCTTC. The chain employs TRBV14 and TRBJ2-1, with D perhaps TRBD1 (6 bases). The CDR3 contains 17 residues. The germline CDR1 and CDR2 sequences are SGHDN and FVKESK. Between the trimmed V and J ends, which lost 2 bases and 4 bases, there was a span of 18 bases. Filled out from reference TRBV14 and TRBJ2-1, the complete variable domain reads EAGVTQFPSHSVIEKGQTVTLRCDPISGHDNLYWYRRVMGKEIKFLLHFVKESKQDESGMPNNRFLAERTGGTYSTLKVQPAELEDSGVYFCASSQHSGALRYNEQFFGPGTRLTVL.

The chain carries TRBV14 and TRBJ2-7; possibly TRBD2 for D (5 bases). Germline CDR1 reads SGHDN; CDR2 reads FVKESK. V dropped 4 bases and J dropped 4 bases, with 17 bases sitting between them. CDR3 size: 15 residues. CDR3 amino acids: CASSPLDSPKYEQYF. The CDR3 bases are TGTGCCAGCAGCCCCCTGGACTCTCCTAAGTACGAGCAGTACTTC.

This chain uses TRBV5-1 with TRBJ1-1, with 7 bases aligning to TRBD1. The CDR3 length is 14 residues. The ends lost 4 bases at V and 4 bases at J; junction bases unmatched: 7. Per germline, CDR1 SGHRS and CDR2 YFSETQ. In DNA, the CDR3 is TGCGCCAGCAGCGTAGGACAGGTTGGCACTGAAGCTTTCTTT. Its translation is CASSVGQVGTEAFF.

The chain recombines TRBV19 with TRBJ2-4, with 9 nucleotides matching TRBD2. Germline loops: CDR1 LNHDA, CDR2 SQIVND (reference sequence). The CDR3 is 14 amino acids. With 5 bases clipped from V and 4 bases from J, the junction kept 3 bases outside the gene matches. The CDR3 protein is CASSGGLAKNIQYF. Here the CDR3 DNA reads TGTGCCAGTAGTGGGGGACTAGCAAAAAACATTCAGTACTTC.

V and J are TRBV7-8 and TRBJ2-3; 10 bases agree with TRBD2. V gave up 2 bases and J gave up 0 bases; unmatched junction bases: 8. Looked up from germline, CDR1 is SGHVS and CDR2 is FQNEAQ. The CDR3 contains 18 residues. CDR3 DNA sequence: TGTGCCAGCAGCTTATACGAGCGGGGGGGATTTAGCACAGATACGCAGTATTTT. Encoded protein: CASSLYERGGFSTDTQYF. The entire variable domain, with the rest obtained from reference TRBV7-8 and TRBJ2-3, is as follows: GAGVSQSPRYKVAKRGQDVALRCDPISGHVSLFWYQQALGQGPEFLTYFQNEAQLDKSGLPSDRFFAERPEGSVSTLKIQRTQQEDSAVYLCASSLYERGGFSTDTQYFGPGTRLTVL.

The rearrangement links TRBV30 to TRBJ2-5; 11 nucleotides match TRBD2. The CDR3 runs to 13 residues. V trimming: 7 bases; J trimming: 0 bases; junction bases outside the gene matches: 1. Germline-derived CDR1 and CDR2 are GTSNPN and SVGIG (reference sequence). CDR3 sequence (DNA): TGTGCCTCTAGCGGGGGGTACCAAGAGACCCAGTACTTC. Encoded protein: CASSGGYQETQYF.

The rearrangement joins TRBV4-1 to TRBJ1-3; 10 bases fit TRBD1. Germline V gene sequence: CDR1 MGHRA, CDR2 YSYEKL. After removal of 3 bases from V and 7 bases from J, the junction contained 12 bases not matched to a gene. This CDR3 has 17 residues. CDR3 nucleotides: TGCGCCAGCAGCCAGCCGGGACAGGGGCCTCCTTGGAACACCATATATTTT. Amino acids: CASSQPGQGPPWNTIYF.

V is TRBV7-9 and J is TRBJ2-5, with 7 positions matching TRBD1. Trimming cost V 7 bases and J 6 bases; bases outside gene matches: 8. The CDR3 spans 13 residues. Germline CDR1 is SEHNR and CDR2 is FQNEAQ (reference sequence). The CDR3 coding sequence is TGTGCCAGCAACGGAGACAGGGAACAGACCCAGTACTTC. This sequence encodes CASNGDREQTQYF.

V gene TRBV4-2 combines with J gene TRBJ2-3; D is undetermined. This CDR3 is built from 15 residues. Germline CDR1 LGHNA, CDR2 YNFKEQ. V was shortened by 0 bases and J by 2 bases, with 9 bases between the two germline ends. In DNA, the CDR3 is TGTGCCAGCAGCCAAGAGGCTTTAAACACAGATACGCAGTATTTT. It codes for CASSQEALNTDTQYF.

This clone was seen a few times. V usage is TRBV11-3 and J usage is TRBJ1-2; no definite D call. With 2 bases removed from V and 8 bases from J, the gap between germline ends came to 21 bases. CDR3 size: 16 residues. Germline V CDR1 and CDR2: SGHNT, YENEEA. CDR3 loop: CASSLTSMEGLSGYTF. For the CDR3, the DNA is TGTGCCAGCAGCTTAACCTCCATGGAGGGCTTATCGGGCTACACCTTC.

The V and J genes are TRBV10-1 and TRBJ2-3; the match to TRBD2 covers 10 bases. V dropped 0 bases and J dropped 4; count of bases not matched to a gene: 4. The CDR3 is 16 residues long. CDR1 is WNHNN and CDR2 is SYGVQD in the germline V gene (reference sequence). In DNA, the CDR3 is TGCGCCAGCAGTGAGTCGGCTAGCGGGGGATCAGATACGCAGTATTTT. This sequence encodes CASSESASGGSDTQYF.

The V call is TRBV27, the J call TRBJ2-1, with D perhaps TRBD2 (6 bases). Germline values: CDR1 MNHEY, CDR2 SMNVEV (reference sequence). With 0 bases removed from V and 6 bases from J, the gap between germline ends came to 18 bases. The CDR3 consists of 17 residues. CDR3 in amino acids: CASSLSVWDFNTNEQFF. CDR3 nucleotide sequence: TGTGCCAGCAGTTTATCGGTTTGGGACTTCAATACCAATGAGCAGTTCTTC.

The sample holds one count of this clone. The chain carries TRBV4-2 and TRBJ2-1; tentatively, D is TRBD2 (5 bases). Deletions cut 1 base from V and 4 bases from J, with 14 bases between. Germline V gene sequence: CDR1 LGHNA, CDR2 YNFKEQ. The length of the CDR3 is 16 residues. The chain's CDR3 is CASSQARSGTYNEQFF. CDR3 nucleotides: TGTGCCAGCAGCCAAGCCCGAAGCGGTACTTACAATGAGCAGTTCTTC.

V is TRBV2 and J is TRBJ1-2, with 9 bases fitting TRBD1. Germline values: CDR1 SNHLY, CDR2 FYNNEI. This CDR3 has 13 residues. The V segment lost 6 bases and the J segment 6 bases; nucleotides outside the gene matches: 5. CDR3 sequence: CASRGQGFNGYTF. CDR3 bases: TGTGCCAGCAGGGGACAGGGTTTTAATGGCTACACCTTC. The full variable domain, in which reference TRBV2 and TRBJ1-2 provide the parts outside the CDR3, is EPEVTQTPSHQVTQMGQEVILRCVPISNHLYFYWYRQILGQKVEFLVSFYNNEISEKSEIFDDQFSVERPDGSNFTLKIRSTKLEDSAMYFCASRGQGFNGYTFGSGTRLTVV.